This T cell receptor (beta chain) was sequenced in a study of Graves' ophthalmopathy and Graves' hyperthyroidism. V was clipped by 2 bases and J by 3 bases, with 14 bases between them. The length of the CDR3 is 15 residues. The V gene's germline CDR1 is LNHNV and CDR2 YYDKDF (reference sequence). It was from about 10 ml of fresh peripheral blood that the PBMCs came. Concerning this clonotype itself: Antigen unknown.

Amplification targeted the TCR beta CDR3 regions, with RNA transcripts as the source material. First-round RT-PCR used HTBI primers; second-round multiplex PCR followed. TCRdb analysed the multiplex PCR reads with MiXCR anew, one entry per CDR3 protein. The repertoire holds hundreds of thousands of distinct CDR3 sequences, with around 50% as singletons. Study findings and constraints: Appearing in blood as well were most expanded thyroid clonotypes above 0.001 frequency.

The TCR comes from an adult man with Graves' ophthalmopathy. Sequenced: peripheral blood. The chain recombines TRBV15 with TRBJ2-7, with D hard to call. The CDR3 reads CATSRRPGDLYEQYF. CDR3 nucleotides: TGTGCCACCAGCAGAAGGCCTGGGGATCTCTACGAGCAGTACTTC.